This TCR beta chain appears in the sequencing data of a study of beta chain features in type 1 diabetes. Study context: About 110,000,000 sorted cells were examined across all samples. Whole-study results and caveats: Sequencing used cDNA, and cells with high TCR expression could therefore be over-represented. A moderate, significant TCRB CDR3 shortening appeared in type 1 diabetes across four CD4+ subsets. Short templates might get an advantage during PCR, and this would be equal in patients and controls. Compared to healthy donors, patients appeared to have naive, central memory and Treg TCRB repertoires that were more alike.

There are a few counts of this clone. What it binds is not known. Per germline, CDR1 SGDLS and CDR2 YYNGEE. The CDR3 is 14 amino acids. V dropped 3 bases and J dropped 6 bases, with 16 bases sitting between them. Expressed TCRB transcripts were sequenced because the entire RNA isolate underwent reverse transcription. Repertoires were generated with immunoSEQ multiplex PCR, while TCRdb's copy carries only in-frame clones and drops some. Of roughly 340,000 clones in the sample, about 12% were seen once. V is TRBV9 and J is TRBJ2-7; tentative D call: TRBD2 (5 bases). The TCR was taken from a woman under 30 with type 1 diabetes. Sequenced input: naive CD4+ T cells from blood. The DNA of the CDR3 is TGTGCCAGCAGCGGCCTACTAGGCTCCAGCGAGCAGTACTTC. Its translation is CASSGLLGSSEQYF.